This TCR beta chain was profiled in a study of tumor T cells in aggressive B-cell lymphoma. Trimming removed 6 bases at V and 0 bases at J, with 9 bases between. Germline CDR1 is MNHEY and CDR2 is SVGAGI. The CDR3 contains 13 residues. Repertoires were generated with immunoSEQ multiplex PCR, while TCRdb's copy carries only in-frame clones and drops some. The sample carries about 1,800 clones, approximately 95% recorded once. The sequencing input was tumor tissue. This sequence joins TRBV6-5 and TRBJ2-7; tentative D call: TRBD1 (6 bases). This sequence originates from an adult with diffuse large B cell lymphoma. CDR3 sequence: CASRTGNSYEQYF. The CDR3 DNA follows: TGTGCCAGCAGAACAGGGAACTCCTACGAGCAGTACTTC.